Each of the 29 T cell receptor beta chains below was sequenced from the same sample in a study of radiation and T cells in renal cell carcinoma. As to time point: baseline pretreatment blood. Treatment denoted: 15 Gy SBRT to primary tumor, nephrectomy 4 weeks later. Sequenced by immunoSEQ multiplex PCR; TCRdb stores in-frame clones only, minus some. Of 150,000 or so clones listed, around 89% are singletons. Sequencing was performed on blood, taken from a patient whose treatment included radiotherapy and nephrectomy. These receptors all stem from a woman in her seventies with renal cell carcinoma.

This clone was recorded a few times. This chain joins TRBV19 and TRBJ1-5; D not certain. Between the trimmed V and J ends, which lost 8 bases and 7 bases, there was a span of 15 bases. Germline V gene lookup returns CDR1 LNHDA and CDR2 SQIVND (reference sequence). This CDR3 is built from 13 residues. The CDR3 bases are TGTGCCAGTGGGCAGGTAGGAAAACAGCCCCAGCATTTT. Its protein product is CASGQVGKQPQHF.

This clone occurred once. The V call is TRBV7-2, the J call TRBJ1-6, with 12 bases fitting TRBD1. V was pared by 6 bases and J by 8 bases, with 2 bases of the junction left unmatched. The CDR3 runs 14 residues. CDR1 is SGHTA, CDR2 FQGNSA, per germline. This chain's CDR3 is CASRWDRGHSPLHF. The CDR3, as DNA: TGTGCCAGCAGATGGGACAGGGGGCATTCACCCCTCCACTTT.

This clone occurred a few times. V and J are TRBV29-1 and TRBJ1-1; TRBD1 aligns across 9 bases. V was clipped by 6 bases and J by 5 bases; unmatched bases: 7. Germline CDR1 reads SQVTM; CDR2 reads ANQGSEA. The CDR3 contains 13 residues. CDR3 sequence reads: CSVGQGGGTEAFF. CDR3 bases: TGCAGCGTGGGACAGGGAGGAGGGACTGAAGCTTTCTTT.

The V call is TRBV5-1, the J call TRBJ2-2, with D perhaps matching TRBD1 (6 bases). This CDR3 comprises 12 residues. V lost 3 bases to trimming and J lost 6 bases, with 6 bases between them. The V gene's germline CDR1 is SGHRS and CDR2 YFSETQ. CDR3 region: CASSSGAGELFF. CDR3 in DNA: TGCGCCAGCAGCTCAGGGGCCGGGGAGCTGTTTTTT.

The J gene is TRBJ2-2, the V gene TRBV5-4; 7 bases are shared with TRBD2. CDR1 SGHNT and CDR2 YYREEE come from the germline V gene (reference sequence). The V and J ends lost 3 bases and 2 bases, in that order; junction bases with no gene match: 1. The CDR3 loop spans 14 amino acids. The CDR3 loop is CASSSTSNTGELFF. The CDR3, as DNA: TGTGCCAGCAGCTCGACTAGCAACACCGGGGAGCTGTTTTTT.

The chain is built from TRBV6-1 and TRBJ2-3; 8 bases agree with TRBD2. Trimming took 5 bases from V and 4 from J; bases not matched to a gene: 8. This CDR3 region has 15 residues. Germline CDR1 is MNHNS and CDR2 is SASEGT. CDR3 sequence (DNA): TGTGCCAGCAGTAGGTGGGGCGGGGGGCCAGATACGCAGTATTTT. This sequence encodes CASSRWGGGPDTQYF.

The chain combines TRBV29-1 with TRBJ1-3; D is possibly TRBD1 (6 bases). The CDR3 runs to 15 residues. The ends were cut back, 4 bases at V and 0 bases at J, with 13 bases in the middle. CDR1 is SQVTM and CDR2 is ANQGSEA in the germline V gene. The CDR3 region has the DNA TGCAGCGTTGCAGGGACACCCTCCTCTGGAAACACCATATATTTT. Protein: CSVAGTPSSGNTIYF. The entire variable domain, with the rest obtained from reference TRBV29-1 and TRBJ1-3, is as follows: SAVISQKPSRDICQRGTSLTIQCQVDSQVTMMFWYRQQPGQSLTLIATANQGSEATYESGFVIDKFPISRPNLTFSTLTVSNMSPEDSSIYLCSVAGTPSSGNTIYFGEGSWLTVV.

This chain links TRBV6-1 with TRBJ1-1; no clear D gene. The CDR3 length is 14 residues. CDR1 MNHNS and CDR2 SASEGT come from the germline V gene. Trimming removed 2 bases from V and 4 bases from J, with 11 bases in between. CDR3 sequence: CASSERARGTEAFF. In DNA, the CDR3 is TGTGCCAGCAGTGAAAGGGCCAGAGGCACTGAAGCTTTCTTT.

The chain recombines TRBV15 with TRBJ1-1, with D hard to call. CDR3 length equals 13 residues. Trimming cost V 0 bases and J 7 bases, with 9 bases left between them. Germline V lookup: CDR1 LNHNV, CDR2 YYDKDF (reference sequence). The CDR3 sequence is CATSREGRFEAFF. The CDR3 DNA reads TGTGCCACCAGCAGAGAAGGGCGCTTTGAAGCTTTCTTT.

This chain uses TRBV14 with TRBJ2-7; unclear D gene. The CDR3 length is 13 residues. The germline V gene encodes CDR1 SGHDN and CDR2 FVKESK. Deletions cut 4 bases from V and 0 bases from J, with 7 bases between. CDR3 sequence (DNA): TGTGCCAGCAGCCGGGCCTTCTCCTACGAGCAGTACTTC. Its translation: CASSRAFSYEQYF.

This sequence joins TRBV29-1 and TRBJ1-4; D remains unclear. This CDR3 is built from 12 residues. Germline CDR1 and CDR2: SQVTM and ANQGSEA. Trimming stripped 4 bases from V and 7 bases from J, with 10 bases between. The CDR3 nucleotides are TGCAGCGTTGGGCAGTCGGGTGAAAAACTGTTTTTT. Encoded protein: CSVGQSGEKLFF. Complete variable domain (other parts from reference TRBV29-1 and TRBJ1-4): SAVISQKPSRDICQRGTSLTIQCQVDSQVTMMFWYRQQPGQSLTLIATANQGSEATYESGFVIDKFPISRPNLTFSTLTVSNMSPEDSSIYLCSVGQSGEKLFFGSGTQLSVL.

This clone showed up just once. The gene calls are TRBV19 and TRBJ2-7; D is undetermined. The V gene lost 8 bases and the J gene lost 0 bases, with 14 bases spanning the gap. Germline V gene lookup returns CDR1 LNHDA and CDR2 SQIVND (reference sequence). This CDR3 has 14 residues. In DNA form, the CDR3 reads TGTGCCAGTCACCTTCGACGGCTCTCCTACGAGCAGTACTTC. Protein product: CASHLRRLSYEQYF.

In DNA, the CDR3 is TGTGCCAGCGCACAGGGGAACTATGGCTACACCTTC. Its translation is CASAQGNYGYTF. The chain links TRBV6-5 to TRBJ1-2, with TRBD1 identical over 7 bases. The germline V gene has CDR1 MNHEY and CDR2 SVGAGI. CDR3 length: 12 residues. The V segment lost 8 bases and the J segment 2 bases; nucleotides outside the gene matches: 2.

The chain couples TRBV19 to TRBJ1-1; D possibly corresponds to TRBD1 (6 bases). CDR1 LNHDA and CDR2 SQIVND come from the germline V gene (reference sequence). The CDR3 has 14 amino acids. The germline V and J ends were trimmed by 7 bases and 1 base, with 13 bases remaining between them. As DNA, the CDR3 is TGTGCCAGTATCACACAGGGCCGGAACACTGAAGCTTTCTTT. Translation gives CASITQGRNTEAFF.

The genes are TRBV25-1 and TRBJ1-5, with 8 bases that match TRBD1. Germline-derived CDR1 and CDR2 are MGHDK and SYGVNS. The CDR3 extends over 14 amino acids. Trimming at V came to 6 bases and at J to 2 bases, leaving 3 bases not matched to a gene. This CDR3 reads CASRGQGGNQPQHF. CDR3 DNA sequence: TGTGCCAGCAGAGGACAGGGAGGCAATCAGCCCCAGCATTTT.

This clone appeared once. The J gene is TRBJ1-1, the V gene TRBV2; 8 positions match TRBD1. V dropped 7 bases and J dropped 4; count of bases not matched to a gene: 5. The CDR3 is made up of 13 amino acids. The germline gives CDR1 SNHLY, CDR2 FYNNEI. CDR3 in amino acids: CASIAGGSTEAFF. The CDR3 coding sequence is TGTGCCAGCATTGCAGGGGGCAGCACTGAAGCTTTCTTT.

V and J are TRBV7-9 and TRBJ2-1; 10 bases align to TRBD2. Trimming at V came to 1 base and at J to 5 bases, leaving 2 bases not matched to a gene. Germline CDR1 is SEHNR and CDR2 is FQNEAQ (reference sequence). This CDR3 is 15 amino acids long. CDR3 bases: TGTGCCAGCAGCTTAGAAGCGGGGGGGCACAATGAGCAGTTCTTC. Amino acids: CASSLEAGGHNEQFF.

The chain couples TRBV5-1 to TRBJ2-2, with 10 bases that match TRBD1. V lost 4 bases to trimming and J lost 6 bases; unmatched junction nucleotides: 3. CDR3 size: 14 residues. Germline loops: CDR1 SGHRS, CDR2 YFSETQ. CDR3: CASSTGQGAGELFF. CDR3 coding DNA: TGCGCCAGCAGCACAGGACAGGGGGCCGGGGAGCTGTTTTTT. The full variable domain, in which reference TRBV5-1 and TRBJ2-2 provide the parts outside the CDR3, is KAGVTQTPRYLIKTRGQQVTLSCSPISGHRSVSWYQQTPGQGLQFLFEYFSETQRNKGNFPGRFSGRQFSNSRSEMNVSTLELGDSALYLCASSTGQGAGELFFGEGSRLTVL.

CDR3 sequence (DNA): TGTGCCAGCAGCAAAGGTGGCTACACCTTC. Its protein product is CASSKGGYTF. The V gene is TRBV21-1, the J gene TRBJ1-2. TRBV21-1 constitutes a pseudogene. This CDR3 has 10 amino acids.

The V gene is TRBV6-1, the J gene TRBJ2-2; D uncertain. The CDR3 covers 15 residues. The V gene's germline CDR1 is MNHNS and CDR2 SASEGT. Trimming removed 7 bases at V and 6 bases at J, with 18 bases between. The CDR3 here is CASTLPLGTPGELFF. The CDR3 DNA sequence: TGTGCCAGCACTCTACCACTGGGTACCCCCGGGGAGCTGTTTTTT.

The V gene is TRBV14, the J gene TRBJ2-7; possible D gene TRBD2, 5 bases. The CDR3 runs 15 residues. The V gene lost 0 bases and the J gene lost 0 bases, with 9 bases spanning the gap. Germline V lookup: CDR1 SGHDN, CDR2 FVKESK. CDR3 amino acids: CASSQDRGYSYEQYF. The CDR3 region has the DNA TGTGCCAGCAGCCAAGACCGGGGTTACTCCTACGAGCAGTACTTC.

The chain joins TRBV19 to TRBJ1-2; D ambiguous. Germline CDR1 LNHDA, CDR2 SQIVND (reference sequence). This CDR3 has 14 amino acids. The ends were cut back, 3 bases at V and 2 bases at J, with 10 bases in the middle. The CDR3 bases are TGTGCCAGTAGTATGATGAATGAGAACTATGGCTACACCTTC. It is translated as CASSMMNENYGYTF.

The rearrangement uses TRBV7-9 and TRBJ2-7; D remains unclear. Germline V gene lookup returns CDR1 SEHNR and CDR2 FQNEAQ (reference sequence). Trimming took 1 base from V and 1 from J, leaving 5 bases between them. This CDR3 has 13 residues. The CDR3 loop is CASSLVSSYEQYF. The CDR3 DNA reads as TGTGCCAGCAGCTTAGTCAGTTCCTACGAGCAGTACTTC.

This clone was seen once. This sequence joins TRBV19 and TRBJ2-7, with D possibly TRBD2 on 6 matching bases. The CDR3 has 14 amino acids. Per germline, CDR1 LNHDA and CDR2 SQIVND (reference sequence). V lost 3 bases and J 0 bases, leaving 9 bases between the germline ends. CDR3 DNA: TGTGCCAGTAGTATCGCCGGGAGCTCCTACGAGCAGTACTTC. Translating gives CASSIAGSSYEQYF.

The CDR3 region is CACRAGALGYEQYF. DNA for the CDR3: TGTGCCTGTCGAGCGGGGGCCTTGGGCTACGAGCAGTACTTC. The chain carries TRBV30 and TRBJ2-7, with TRBD2 identical over 8 bases. CDR1 is GTSNPN and CDR2 is SVGIG in the germline V gene (reference sequence). V dropped 6 bases and J dropped 3; count of bases not matched to a gene: 10. CDR3 length equals 14 residues.

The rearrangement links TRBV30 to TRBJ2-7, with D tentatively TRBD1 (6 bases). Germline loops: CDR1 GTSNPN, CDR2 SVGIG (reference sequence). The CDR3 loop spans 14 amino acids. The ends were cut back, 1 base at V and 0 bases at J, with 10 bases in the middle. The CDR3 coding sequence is TGTGCCTGGAGTGAAGGGGGAAGCTCCTACGAGCAGTACTTC. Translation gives CAWSEGGSSYEQYF.

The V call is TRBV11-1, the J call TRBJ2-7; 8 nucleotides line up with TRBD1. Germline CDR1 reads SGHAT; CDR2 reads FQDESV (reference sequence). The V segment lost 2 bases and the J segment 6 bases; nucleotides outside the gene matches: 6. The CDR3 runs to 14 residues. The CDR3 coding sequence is TGTGCCAGCAGCTTAATAGGACAGGGAATCGAGCAGTACTTC. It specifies CASSLIGQGIEQYF.

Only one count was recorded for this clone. This chain's CDR3 is CASSHLIGGSNEKLFF. Here the CDR3 DNA reads TGTGCCAGCAGCCATCTTATAGGGGGCTCTAATGAAAAACTGTTTTTT. The chain recombines TRBV7-2 with TRBJ1-4; 7 nucleotides line up with TRBD1. The CDR3 extends over 16 amino acids. V trimming: 5 bases; J trimming: 3 bases; junction bases outside the gene matches: 9. Looked up from germline, CDR1 is SGHTA and CDR2 is FQGNSA.

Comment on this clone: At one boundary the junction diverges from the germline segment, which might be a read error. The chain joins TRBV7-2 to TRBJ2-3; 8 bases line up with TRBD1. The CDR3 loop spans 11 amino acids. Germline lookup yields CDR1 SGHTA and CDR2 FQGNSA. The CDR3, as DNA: TGTGCCAGCAGCTTAGGGACAGGGTGGGATTTT. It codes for CASSLGTGWDF.